The rows below give T cell receptor beta chains drawn from one sample of a study of cytomegalovirus exposure and HLA in healthy donors. Data came from immunoSEQ multiplex PCR; TCRdb stores just in-frame clones and leaves some out. The table lists roughly 70,000 clones, roughly 95% of them singletons. Source material: PBMCs. These receptors were taken from a man younger than 35 in good health and CMV-seronegative. The CDR3 runs from the conserved cysteine through the conserved F or W. D genes are given only for firm matches. A row's size may be missing; if present it is once, few, many or a size class.

j_call: TRBJ2-3; clone_size: .; v_call: TRBV18; d_call: .; cdr3_aa: CASSPRADRDTQYF; cdr3_nt: TGTGCCAGCTCACCACGGGCAGATAGAGATACGCAGTATTTT
j_call: TRBJ2-1; clone_size: .; v_call: TRBV5-1; d_call: TRBD1; cdr3_aa: CASSRGQGQAVNEQFF; cdr3_nt: TGCGCCAGCAGCCGGGGACAGGGCCAGGCGGTAAATGAGCAGTTCTTC
j_call: TRBJ2-3; clone_size: .; v_call: TRBV30; d_call: .; cdr3_aa: CAWSMAGGTDTQYF; cdr3_nt: TGTGCCTGGAGTATGGCCGGGGGTACAGATACGCAGTATTTT
j_call: TRBJ2-2; clone_size: .; v_call: TRBV5-1; d_call: TRBD2; cdr3_aa: CASSVGGKNTGELFF; cdr3_nt: TGCGCCAGCAGCGTCGGGGGGAAGAACACCGGGGAGCTGTTTTTT
j_call: TRBJ2-5; clone_size: .; v_call: TRBV5-1; d_call: TRBD2; cdr3_aa: CASSLDSGGTLQETQYF; cdr3_nt: TGCGCCAGCAGCTTGGATAGCGGGGGAACCCTCCAAGAGACCCAGTACTTC
j_call: TRBJ2-1; clone_size: .; v_call: TRBV28; d_call: TRBD1; cdr3_aa: CASRPTGQGADDEQFF; cdr3_nt: TGTGCCAGCAGGCCAACCGGACAGGGGGCTGACGATGAGCAGTTCTTC
j_call: TRBJ1-1; clone_size: .; v_call: TRBV15; d_call: .; cdr3_aa: CATSIASGAVLGTEAFF; cdr3_nt: TGTGCCACCAGCATAGCGTCAGGGGCAGTTTTGGGCACTGAAGCTTTCTTT
j_call: TRBJ2-5; clone_size: .; v_call: TRBV30; d_call: .; cdr3_aa: CAWRYGRQETQYF; cdr3_nt: TGTGCCTGGAGGTATGGCAGACAAGAGACCCAGTACTTC
j_call: TRBJ2-4; clone_size: .; v_call: TRBV14; d_call: .; cdr3_aa: CASSQVGGGNIQYF; cdr3_nt: TGTGCCAGCAGCCAAGTTGGGGGCGGAAACATTCAGTACTTC
j_call: TRBJ2-3; clone_size: once; v_call: TRBV7-2; d_call: TRBD2; cdr3_aa: CASSLSIGLAGTDTQYF; cdr3_nt: TGTGCCAGCAGCCTTAGTATCGGACTAGCGGGGACAGATACGCAGTATTTT
j_call: TRBJ2-7; clone_size: .; v_call: TRBV29-1; d_call: .; cdr3_aa: CSALDLRSYEQYF; cdr3_nt: TGCAGCGCTCTCGACTTACGATCCTACGAGCAGTACTTC
j_call: TRBJ2-5; clone_size: .; v_call: TRBV9; d_call: TRBD2; cdr3_aa: CASSNSGGEGETQYF; cdr3_nt: TGTGCCAGCAGCAATAGCGGGGGCGAGGGGGAGACCCAGTACTTC
j_call: TRBJ2-1; clone_size: .; v_call: TRBV18; d_call: TRBD2; cdr3_aa: CASSWTSGGPRGEQFF; cdr3_nt: TGTGCCAGCTCATGGACTAGCGGGGGGCCTCGCGGAGAGCAGTTCTTC
j_call: TRBJ1-2; clone_size: .; v_call: TRBV29-1; d_call: TRBD1; cdr3_aa: CSVPGQANPYGYTF; cdr3_nt: TGCAGCGTTCCAGGACAGGCAAATCCTTATGGCTACACCTTC
j_call: TRBJ1-1; clone_size: .; v_call: TRBV5-6; d_call: .; cdr3_aa: CASSEGSGEAFF; cdr3_nt: TGTGCCAGCAGCGAAGGTAGCGGTGAAGCTTTCTTT
j_call: TRBJ2-3; clone_size: few; v_call: TRBV5-6; d_call: TRBD1; cdr3_aa: CASSRQGGTDTQYF; cdr3_nt: TGTGCCAGCAGCCGACAGGGCGGCACAGATACGCAGTATTTT
j_call: TRBJ1-4; clone_size: .; v_call: TRBV30; d_call: .; cdr3_aa: CAWGEGETFNEKLFF; cdr3_nt: TGTGCCTGGGGGGAGGGGGAGACCTTTAATGAAAAACTGTTTTTT
j_call: TRBJ2-1; clone_size: .; v_call: TRBV27; d_call: .; cdr3_aa: CASSLAAGDEQFF; cdr3_nt: TGTGCCAGCAGTTTAGCCGCAGGGGATGAGCAGTTCTTC
j_call: TRBJ1-1; clone_size: .; v_call: TRBV5-6; d_call: .; cdr3_aa: CASSSDTLKAFF; cdr3_nt: TGTGCCAGCAGCTCGGACACCTTAAAAGCTTTCTTT
j_call: TRBJ1-2; clone_size: .; v_call: TRBV6-6; d_call: .; cdr3_aa: CASSYPLAGAGDGYTF; cdr3_nt: TGTGCCAGCAGTTACCCCCTAGCAGGGGCTGGTGATGGCTACACCTTC
j_call: TRBJ2-7; clone_size: .; v_call: TRBV25-1; d_call: TRBD2; cdr3_aa: CASSAWTSGSYEQYF; cdr3_nt: TGTGCCAGCAGTGCCTGGACTAGCGGCTCCTACGAGCAGTACTTC
j_call: TRBJ2-3; clone_size: .; v_call: TRBV7-6; d_call: TRBD2; cdr3_aa: CASSLTSGGQTDTQYF; cdr3_nt: TGTGCCAGCAGCTTGACTAGCGGGGGCCAAACAGATACGCAGTATTTT
j_call: TRBJ2-7; clone_size: .; v_call: TRBV28; d_call: TRBD1; cdr3_aa: CASSPEGRGRREQYF; cdr3_nt: TGTGCCAGCAGTCCGGAGGGCAGGGGGCGGCGGGAGCAGTACTTC
j_call: TRBJ1-5; clone_size: .; v_call: TRBV5-5; d_call: TRBD1; cdr3_aa: CASSKDRGGVQPQHF; cdr3_nt: TGTGCCAGCAGCAAGGACAGGGGCGGAGTCCAGCCCCAGCATTTT
j_call: TRBJ2-3; clone_size: .; v_call: TRBV7-2; d_call: TRBD2; cdr3_aa: CASSHKPRLAVTDTQYF; cdr3_nt: TGTGCCAGCAGCCATAAACCGAGACTAGCTGTAACAGATACGCAGTATTTT
j_call: TRBJ2-7; clone_size: .; v_call: TRBV19; d_call: .; cdr3_aa: CASMMGPAGAYEQYF; cdr3_nt: TGTGCCAGTATGATGGGCCCTGCAGGGGCCTACGAGCAGTACTTC
j_call: TRBJ2-7; clone_size: .; v_call: TRBV4-2; d_call: TRBD1; cdr3_aa: CASSPGQGRYEQYF; cdr3_nt: TGTGCCAGCAGCCCGGGACAGGGAAGATACGAGCAGTACTTC
j_call: TRBJ1-3; clone_size: .; v_call: TRBV30; d_call: TRBD1; cdr3_aa: CAWIGQGRNTIYF; cdr3_nt: TGTGCCTGGATAGGACAGGGGAGAAACACCATATATTTT
j_call: TRBJ2-2; clone_size: .; v_call: TRBV7-7; d_call: TRBD1; cdr3_aa: CASSLEQGRGELFF; cdr3_nt: TGTGCTAGCAGCTTAGAACAGGGGCGTGGGGAGCTGTTTTTT
j_call: TRBJ2-2; clone_size: .; v_call: TRBV10-1; d_call: .; cdr3_aa: CASSSGGGTGELFF; cdr3_nt: TGCGCCAGCAGTTCGGGGGGCGGCACCGGGGAGCTGTTTTTT
j_call: TRBJ1-1; clone_size: .; v_call: TRBV7-2; d_call: .; cdr3_aa: CASSSGGSAAFF; cdr3_nt: TGTGCCAGCAGCTCGGGAGGGTCCGCGGCTTTCTTT
j_call: TRBJ1-1; clone_size: .; v_call: TRBV11-2; d_call: TRBD1; cdr3_aa: CASSKDRVNTEAFF; cdr3_nt: TGTGCCAGCAGTAAAGACAGGGTCAACACTGAAGCTTTCTTT
j_call: TRBJ1-2; clone_size: .; v_call: TRBV30; d_call: .; cdr3_aa: CAWIYGGEWERNGYTF; cdr3_nt: TGTGCCTGGATCTACGGGGGGGAGTGGGAACGGAATGGCTACACCTTC
j_call: TRBJ2-4; clone_size: .; v_call: TRBV18; d_call: .; cdr3_aa: CASSPAVVFVGGKPAKNIQYF; cdr3_nt: TGTGCCAGCTCACCAGCGGTAGTCTTTGTCGGGGGTAAGCCTGCCAAAAACATTCAGTACTTC
j_call: TRBJ2-3; clone_size: .; v_call: TRBV27; d_call: .; cdr3_aa: CASTGGGLGTDTQYF; cdr3_nt: TGTGCCAGCACGGGCGGGGGCCTGGGCACAGATACGCAGTATTTT
j_call: TRBJ2-5; clone_size: .; v_call: TRBV11-2; d_call: .; cdr3_aa: CASSLDSKGEETQYF; cdr3_nt: TGTGCCAGCAGCTTAGATTCGAAGGGGGAAGAGACCCAGTACTTC
j_call: TRBJ2-2; clone_size: .; v_call: TRBV7-8; d_call: .; cdr3_aa: CASILRGNTGELFF; cdr3_nt: TGTGCCAGCATTTTAAGAGGGAACACCGGGGAGCTGTTTTTT
j_call: TRBJ2-5; clone_size: .; v_call: TRBV19; d_call: TRBD1; cdr3_aa: CASSIFGQGPQETQYF; cdr3_nt: TGTGCCAGTAGTATCTTCGGACAGGGCCCCCAAGAGACCCAGTACTTC
j_call: TRBJ2-5; clone_size: .; v_call: TRBV11-2; d_call: .; cdr3_aa: CASSSTGVRLETQYF; cdr3_nt: TGTGCCAGCAGCTCCACGGGGGTACGGCTAGAGACCCAGTACTTC
j_call: TRBJ1-1; clone_size: .; v_call: TRBV2; d_call: TRBD1; cdr3_aa: CASRGGRGNSEAFF; cdr3_nt: TGTGCCAGCAGAGGGGGCAGGGGGAACTCTGAAGCTTTCTTT
j_call: TRBJ2-1; clone_size: .; v_call: TRBV9; d_call: .; cdr3_aa: CASSARSPVDEQFF; cdr3_nt: TGTGCCAGCAGCGCGCGGAGTCCGGTGGATGAGCAGTTCTTC
j_call: TRBJ1-4; clone_size: .; v_call: TRBV6-1; d_call: TRBD1; cdr3_aa: CASRTGEKLFF; cdr3_nt: TGTGCCAGCAGGACAGGGGAAAAACTGTTTTTT